The entry that follows covers one T cell receptor (beta chain) sequence. Its specific antigen is unknown. No qualities accompany the bases; no much larger clone lies one base away. Receptor libraries were prepared by RT-PCR. Sequencing was performed on an Illumina HiSeq 2500. The public reads were reanalyzed by TCRdb: fastp trimming at Q25, MiXCR alignment, in-frame beta chains only. Identical CDR3 proteins give one entry, which carries the most common genes and DNA. Counted in this sample were under 750,000 distinct CDR3 sequences; roughly 12% of them appeared once. Of the sample, approximately 10% falls within the top ten clones. CDR1 and CDR2 were assigned from the germline V gene as SGHVS and FNYEAQ. V sheds 4 bases and J sheds 7 bases, leaving 17 bases between their ends. Inclusive of the bounding cysteine and phenylalanine, the CDR3 is 15 residues long. Only the CDR3 DNA is retained, 45 bases long and in frame from the first base.

The data were obtained in a study of response to subunit inactivated influenza vaccine (dated by TCRdb to 2016 to 2019). Regarding the complete study: To follow how T cells responded to a trivalent subunit inactivated influenza vaccine, the researchers relied on deep quantitative profiling of the T cell receptor repertoire.

Study-wide conclusions, independent of this receptor: The authors proposed that each seasonal influenza vaccination may bring in only a limited number of new T cells.

The chain couples TRBV7-6 to TRBJ1-5, with the D gene not confidently named. This TCR came from a man aged 50-59 years who received an inactivated influenza vaccine. Donor details come from another sample of the same person, matched by shared clones. The starting material was PBMCs from blood, obtained on the day of vaccination. Read as DNA, the sequence is TGTGCCAGCAGCTGCCGTCTGATTCGAAACCAGCCCCAGCATTTT. It translates to CASSCRLIRNQPQHF. Here the CDR3 is joined to the reference TRBV7-6 and TRBJ1-5 genes, and the full variable domain is: GAGVSQSPRYKVTKRGQDVALRCDPISGHVSLYWYRQALGQGPEFLTYFNYEAQQDKSGLPNDRFSAERPEGSISTLTIQRTEQRDSAMYRCASSCRLIRNQPQHFGDGTRLSIL.